These T cell receptor beta chains were read from a single sample in a study of T cell clones after liver transplantation. The method was immunoSEQ multiplex PCR; TCRdb's version includes in-frame clones alone and lacks a portion of them. The sample includes about 68,000 clones, around 92% of them seen just once. Specimen: CD4+ T cells from blood, collected approximately 26 months after liver transplant. The receptors derive from a human patient who received a liver transplant. Some T cells may be supplied by the graft donor. Both conserved end residues are part of each CDR3. D genes are given only for firm matches. Part of the rows lack a size; the others show once, few, many or a class for expanded clones.

size,V,D,J,DNA,CDR3
few,TRBV2,.,TRBJ1-5,TGTGCCAGCAGTGACGGCGGCAGCTATCAGCCCCAGCATTTT,CASSDGGSYQPQHF
.,TRBV18,.,TRBJ1-5,TGTGCCAGCTCAGTCGAGAGCAATCAGCCCCAGCATTTT,CASSVESNQPQHF
.,TRBV28,TRBD1,TRBJ1-4,TGTGCCAGCAGTTCACAGGGGGCGCCTAATGAAAAACTGTTTTTT,CASSSQGAPNEKLFF
.,TRBV5-3,TRBD2,TRBJ2-1,TGTGCCAGAAGACAGGGACTAGCGGGCTTCGTGAACAATGAGCAGTTCTTC,CARRQGLAGFVNNEQFF
.,TRBV12-5,.,TRBJ2-1,TGTGCTAGTGGTTTCCCCGGGAGCAGGACTGAGCAGTTCTTC,CASGFPGSRTEQFF
.,TRBV9,TRBD2,TRBJ2-1,TGTGCCAGCAGTAAGGGGACTAGCGGGAGTGGGTATGAGCAGTTCTTC,CASSKGTSGSGYEQFF
.,TRBV2,TRBD1,TRBJ1-5,TGTGCCAGCAGTGAGGCCGGGGACAGGGGTAGGAATCAGCCCCAGCATTTT,CASSEAGDRGRNQPQHF
.,TRBV19,TRBD2,TRBJ2-5,TGTGCCAGTAGTACGCGGACTAGCGGGAAAGAGACCCAGTACTTC,CASSTRTSGKETQYF
.,TRBV12-1,.,TRBJ1-5,TGTGCCAGCAGCTTTCGGGCAGGTCTGTACAATCAGCCCCAGCATTTT,CASSFRAGLYNQPQHF
.,TRBV5-4,TRBD1,TRBJ2-3,TGTGCCAGCAGCACGGACAGGGTGGCGGATACGCAGTATTTT,CASSTDRVADTQYF
.,TRBV29-1,TRBD1,TRBJ2-7,TGCAGCGTTGGGCAGGGGGCCTACGAGCAGTACTTC,CSVGQGAYEQYF
.,TRBV29-1,.,TRBJ2-7,TGCAGCGTTGTCATCTACGAGCAGTACTTC,CSVVIYEQYF
.,TRBV21-1,.,TRBJ2-5,TGTGCCAGCAGCGGGAGGCCAGCGGGGGAGACCCAGTACTTC,CASSGRPAGETQYF
.,TRBV11-3,TRBD2,TRBJ2-1,TGTGCCAGCAGCCGTGGACTAGGCAATGAGCAGTTCTTC,CASSRGLGNEQFF
.,TRBV27,TRBD1,TRBJ1-1,TGTGCCGGCAGTTTACAGGGGGGCTATGCTGAAGCTTTCTTT,CAGSLQGGYAEAFF
.,TRBV19,.,TRBJ1-2,TGTGCCAGTAGGACAGACGACTATGGCTACACCTTC,CASRTDDYGYTF
.,TRBV7-9,TRBD2,TRBJ2-7,TGTGCCAGCAGCCGCACTAGCGGCTCCTACGAGCAGTACTTC,CASSRTSGSYEQYF
.,TRBV7-3,TRBD2,TRBJ2-1,TGTGCCAGCAGCCAAACTAGCGGGGGGAGCTCCTACAATGAGCAGTTCTTC,CASSQTSGGSSYNEQFF
.,TRBV27,.,TRBJ2-7,TGTGCCAGCACCCCGACCCAGCTTTCCTACGAGCAGTACTTC,CASTPTQLSYEQYF
.,TRBV5-6,.,TRBJ1-3,TGTGCCAGCAGCTGGACCCGCGGAGGGTCTGGAAACACCATATATTTT,CASSWTRGGSGNTIYF
.,TRBV5-1,.,TRBJ2-1,TGCGCCAGCAGCTTTGGGACTTCCTCCAATGAGCAGTTCTTC,CASSFGTSSNEQFF
.,TRBV18,TRBD1,TRBJ2-7,TGTGCCAGCTCACCGCCCGCCGGGACAGGGGGCGACGAGCAGTACTTC,CASSPPAGTGGDEQYF
.,TRBV6-1,TRBD2,TRBJ2-1,TGTGCCAGCACCGGAGGGGCGCAGGGACTAAATGAGCAGTTCTTC,CASTGGAQGLNEQFF
.,TRBV19,TRBD2,TRBJ2-3,TGTGCCAGTAGGATAGCGGGAGAAGGGACAGATACGCAGTATTTT,CASRIAGEGTDTQYF
.,TRBV6-1,TRBD1,TRBJ2-7,TGTGCCAGCAGTCTACAGGGGGCAACCTACGAGCAGTACTTC,CASSLQGATYEQYF
.,TRBV19,.,TRBJ1-4,TGTGCCAGTAGGGGGCCGGGACGCATCGATGAAAAACTGTTTTTT,CASRGPGRIDEKLFF
.,TRBV4-1,TRBD1,TRBJ1-2,TGCGCCAGCAGCCAAATAGTCGGGACAGGGGGCGGCTATGGCTACACCTTC,CASSQIVGTGGGYGYTF
few,TRBV5-1,TRBD2,TRBJ2-3,TGCGCCAGCAGCTATAGCGGGAGGGCGACAGATACGCAGTATTTT,CASSYSGRATDTQYF
.,TRBV11-1,TRBD2,TRBJ2-7,TGTGCCAGCAGCTTAGCGCCGCTAGCGGGCCCGTACTCCTACGAGCAGTACTTC,CASSLAPLAGPYSYEQYF
few,TRBV2,.,TRBJ1-2,TGTGCCAGCAGTGACCAAGGGAACTATGGCTACACCTTC,CASSDQGNYGYTF
.,TRBV5-1,TRBD1,TRBJ2-1,TGCGCCAGCAGCCCCTACAGGGGAAATGAGCAGTTCTTC,CASSPYRGNEQFF
.,TRBV5-1,TRBD1,TRBJ2-5,TGCGCCAGCAGCTCTTCCGGACAGGGGGCGGGATGGGAGACCCAGTACTTC,CASSSSGQGAGWETQYF
.,TRBV19,TRBD1,TRBJ2-7,TGTGCCAGTAGGCCAAGGGACAGCTCCTACGAGCAGTACTTC,CASRPRDSSYEQYF
.,TRBV2,.,TRBJ1-2,TGTGCCAGCAGTGGGGAGGGACCCCTTCATGGCTACACCTTC,CASSGEGPLHGYTF
once,TRBV7-9,.,TRBJ2-5,TGTGCCAGCAGCCCTCCCCCGAGTTCAGGGCGGCAAGAGACCCAGTACTTC,CASSPPPSSGRQETQYF
.,TRBV7-8,TRBD2,TRBJ2-7,TGTGCCAGCAGCCTCGCCTCGGGGGGACCCTACGAGCAGTACTTC,CASSLASGGPYEQYF
.,TRBV7-9,TRBD1,TRBJ2-7,TGTGCCAGCAGCCGACAGGGGGATGAGCAGTACTTC,CASSRQGDEQYF